This TCR beta chain was observed in a study of OX40 agonist ivuxolimab in advanced cancers. Study background: Cancers in dose escalation were hepatocellular, melanoma, renal cell and head and neck.

Trimming took off 3 bases at V and 2 bases at J, with 17 bases between the two ends. Germline lookup yields CDR1 MGHRA and CDR2 YSYEKL. This CDR3 has 16 residues. TCRdb keeps only in-frame clones here, not all; method: immunoSEQ multiplex PCR. The table has tens of thousands of clones, 65% to 90% seen once. The material sequenced was CD4+ or CD8+ T cells sorted from blood, taken in a trial of the OX40 agonist ivuxolimab. The gene calls are TRBV4-1 and TRBJ2-7; the D call may be TRBD1 or TRBD2 (5 bases each). This clonotype was obtained from an adult with an advanced solid tumor such as melanoma, head and neck, liver or kidney cancer. CDR3 bases: TGCGCCAGCAGCCAGGAGGATAGGACACCCACCTACGAGCAGTACTTC. It is translated as CASSQEDRTPTYEQYF.